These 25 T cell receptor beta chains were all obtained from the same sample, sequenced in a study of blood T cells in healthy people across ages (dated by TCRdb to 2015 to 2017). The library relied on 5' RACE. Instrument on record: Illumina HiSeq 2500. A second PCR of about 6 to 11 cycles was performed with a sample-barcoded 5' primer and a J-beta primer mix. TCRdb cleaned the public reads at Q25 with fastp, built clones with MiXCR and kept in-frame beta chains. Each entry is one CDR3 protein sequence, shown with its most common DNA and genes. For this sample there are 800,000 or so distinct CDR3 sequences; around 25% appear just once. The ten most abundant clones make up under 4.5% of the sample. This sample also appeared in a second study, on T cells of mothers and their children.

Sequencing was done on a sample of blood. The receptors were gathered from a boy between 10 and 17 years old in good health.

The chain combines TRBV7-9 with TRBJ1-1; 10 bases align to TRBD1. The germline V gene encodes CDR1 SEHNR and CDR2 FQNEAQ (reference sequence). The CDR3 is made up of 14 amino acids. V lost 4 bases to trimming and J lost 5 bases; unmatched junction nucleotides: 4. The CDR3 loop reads CASSWRQGATEAFF. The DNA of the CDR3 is TGTGCCAGCAGCTGGCGACAGGGGGCTACTGAAGCTTTCTTT.

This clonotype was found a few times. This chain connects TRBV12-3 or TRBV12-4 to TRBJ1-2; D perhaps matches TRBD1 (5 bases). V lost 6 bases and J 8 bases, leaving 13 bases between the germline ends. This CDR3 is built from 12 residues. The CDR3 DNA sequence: TGTGCCAGCAGCCCGTGGGACGCGGGCTACACCTTC. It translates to CASSPWDAGYTF.

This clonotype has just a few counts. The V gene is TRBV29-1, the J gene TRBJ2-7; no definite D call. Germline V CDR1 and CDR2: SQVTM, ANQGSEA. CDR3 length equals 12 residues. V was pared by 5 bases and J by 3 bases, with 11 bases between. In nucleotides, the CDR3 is TGCAGCGTTAGGGCAACTCTCTACGAGCAGTACTTC. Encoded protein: CSVRATLYEQYF.

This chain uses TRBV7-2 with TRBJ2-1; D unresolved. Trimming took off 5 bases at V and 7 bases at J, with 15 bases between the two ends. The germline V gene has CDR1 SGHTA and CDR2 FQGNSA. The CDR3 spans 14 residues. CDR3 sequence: CASSPRHTVNEQFF. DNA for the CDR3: TGTGCCAGCAGCCCTCGTCACACCGTGAATGAGCAGTTCTTC.

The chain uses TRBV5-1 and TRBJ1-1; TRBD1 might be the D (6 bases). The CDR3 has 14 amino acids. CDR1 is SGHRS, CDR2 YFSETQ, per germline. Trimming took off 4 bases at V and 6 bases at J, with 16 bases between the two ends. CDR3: CASSPTDRGPEAFF. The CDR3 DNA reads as TGCGCCAGCAGCCCGACGGACAGAGGCCCTGAAGCTTTCTTT.

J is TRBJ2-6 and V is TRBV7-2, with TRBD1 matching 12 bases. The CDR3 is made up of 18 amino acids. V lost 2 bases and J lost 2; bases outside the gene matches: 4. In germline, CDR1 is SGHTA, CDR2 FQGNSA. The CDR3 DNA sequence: TGTGCCAGCAGCTTAACGGGACAGGGGGCGCCTGGGGCCAACGTCCTGACTTTC. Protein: CASSLTGQGAPGANVLTF.

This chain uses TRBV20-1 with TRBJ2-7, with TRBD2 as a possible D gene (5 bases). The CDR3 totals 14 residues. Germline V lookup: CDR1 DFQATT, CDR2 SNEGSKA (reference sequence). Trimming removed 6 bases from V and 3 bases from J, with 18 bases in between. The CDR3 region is CSAADFRGSYEQYF. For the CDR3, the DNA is TGCAGTGCCGCGGACTTCCGGGGAAGCTACGAGCAGTACTTC.

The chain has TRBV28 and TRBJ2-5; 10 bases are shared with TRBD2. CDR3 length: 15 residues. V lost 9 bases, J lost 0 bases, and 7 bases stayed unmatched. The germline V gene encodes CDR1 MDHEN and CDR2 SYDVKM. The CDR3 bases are TGTGCCAGTACGACTAGCGGGCTACACCAAGAGACCCAGTACTTC. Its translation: CASTTSGLHQETQYF.

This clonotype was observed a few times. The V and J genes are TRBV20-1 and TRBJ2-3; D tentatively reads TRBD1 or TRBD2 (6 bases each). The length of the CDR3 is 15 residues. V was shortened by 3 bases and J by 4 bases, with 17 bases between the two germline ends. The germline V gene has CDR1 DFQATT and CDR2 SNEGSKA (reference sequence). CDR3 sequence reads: CSASLPGARADTQYF. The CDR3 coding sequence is TGCAGTGCTAGTCTTCCGGGGGCCAGGGCAGATACGCAGTATTTT.

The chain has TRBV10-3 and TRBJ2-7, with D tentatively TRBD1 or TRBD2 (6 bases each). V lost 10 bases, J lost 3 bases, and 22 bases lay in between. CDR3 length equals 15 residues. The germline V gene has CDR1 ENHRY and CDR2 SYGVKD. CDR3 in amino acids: CASRHQGGFNYEQYF. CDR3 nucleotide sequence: TGTGCCAGCCGTCATCAAGGGGGGTTCAACTACGAGCAGTACTTC.

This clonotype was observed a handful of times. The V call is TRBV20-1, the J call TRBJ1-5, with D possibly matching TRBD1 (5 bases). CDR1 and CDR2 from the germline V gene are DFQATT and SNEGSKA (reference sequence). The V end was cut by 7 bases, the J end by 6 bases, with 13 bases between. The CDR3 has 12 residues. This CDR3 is CSVTKRGQPQHF. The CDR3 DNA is TGCAGTGTTACGAAGAGGGGTCAGCCCCAGCATTTT.

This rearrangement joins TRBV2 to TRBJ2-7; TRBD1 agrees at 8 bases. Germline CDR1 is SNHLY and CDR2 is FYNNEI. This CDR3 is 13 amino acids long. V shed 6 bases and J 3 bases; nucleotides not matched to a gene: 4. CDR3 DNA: TGTGCCAGCAGGAGCGGACAGGGCTACGAGCAGTACTTC. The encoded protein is CASRSGQGYEQYF.

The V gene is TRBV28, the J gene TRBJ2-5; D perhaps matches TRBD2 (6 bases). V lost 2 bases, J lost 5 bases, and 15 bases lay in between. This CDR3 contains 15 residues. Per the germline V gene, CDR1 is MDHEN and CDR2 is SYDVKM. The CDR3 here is CASSLPGGSSETQYF. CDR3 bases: TGTGCCAGCAGTTTACCCGGAGGGTCGTCTGAGACCCAGTACTTC.

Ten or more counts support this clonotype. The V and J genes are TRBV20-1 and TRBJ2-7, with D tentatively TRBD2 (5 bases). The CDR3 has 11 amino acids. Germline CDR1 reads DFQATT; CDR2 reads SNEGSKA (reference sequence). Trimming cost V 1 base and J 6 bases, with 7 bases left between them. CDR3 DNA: TGCAGTGCTAGAGGCGGGTCCGAGCAGTACTTC. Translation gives CSARGGSEQYF.

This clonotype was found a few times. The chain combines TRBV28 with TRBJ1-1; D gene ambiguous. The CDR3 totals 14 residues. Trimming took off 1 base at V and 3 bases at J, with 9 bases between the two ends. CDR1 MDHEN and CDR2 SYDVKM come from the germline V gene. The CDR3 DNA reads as TGTGCCAGCAGTTTATCATCCGGTCACACTGAAGCTTTCTTT. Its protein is CASSLSSGHTEAFF. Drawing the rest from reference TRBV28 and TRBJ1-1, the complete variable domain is DVKVTQSSRYLVKRTGEKVFLECVQDMDHENMFWYRQDPGLGLRLIYFSYDVKMKEKGDIPEGYSVSREKKERFSLILESASTNQTSMYLCASSLSSGHTEAFFGQGTRLTVV.

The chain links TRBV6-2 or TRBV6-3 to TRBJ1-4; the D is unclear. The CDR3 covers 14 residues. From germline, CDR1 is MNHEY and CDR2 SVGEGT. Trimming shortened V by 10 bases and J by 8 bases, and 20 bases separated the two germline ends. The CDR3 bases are TGTGCCACCAACGGGTACTCCTCGGGCGAAAAACTGTTTTTT. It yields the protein CATNGYSSGEKLFF.

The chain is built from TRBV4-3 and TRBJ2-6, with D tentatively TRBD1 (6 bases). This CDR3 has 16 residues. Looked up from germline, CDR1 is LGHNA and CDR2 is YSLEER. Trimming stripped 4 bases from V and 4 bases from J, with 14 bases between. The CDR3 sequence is CASSPSTGYGANVLTF. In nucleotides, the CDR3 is TGCGCCAGCAGCCCCTCCACAGGGTACGGGGCCAACGTCCTGACTTTC.

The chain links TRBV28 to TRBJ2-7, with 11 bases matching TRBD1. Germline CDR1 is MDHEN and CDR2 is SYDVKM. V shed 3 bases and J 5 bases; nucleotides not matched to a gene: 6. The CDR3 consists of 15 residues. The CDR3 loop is CASSFPRTGGNEQYF. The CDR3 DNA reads TGTGCCAGCAGTTTCCCAAGGACAGGGGGCAACGAGCAGTACTTC.

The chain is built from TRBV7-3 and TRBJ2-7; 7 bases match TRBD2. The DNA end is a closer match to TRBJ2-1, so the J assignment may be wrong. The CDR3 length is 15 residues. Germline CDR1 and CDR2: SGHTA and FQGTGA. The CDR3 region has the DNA TGTGCCAGCAGCTTAGACCCTAGCGGCAACAATGAGCAGTTCTTC. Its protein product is CASSLDPSGNNEQFF.

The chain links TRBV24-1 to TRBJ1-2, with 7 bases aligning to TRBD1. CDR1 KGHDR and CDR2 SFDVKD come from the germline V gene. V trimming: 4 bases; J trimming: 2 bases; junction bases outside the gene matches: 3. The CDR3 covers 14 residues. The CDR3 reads CATSDTTGNYGYTF. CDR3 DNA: TGTGCCACCAGTGACACGACAGGGAACTATGGCTACACCTTC.

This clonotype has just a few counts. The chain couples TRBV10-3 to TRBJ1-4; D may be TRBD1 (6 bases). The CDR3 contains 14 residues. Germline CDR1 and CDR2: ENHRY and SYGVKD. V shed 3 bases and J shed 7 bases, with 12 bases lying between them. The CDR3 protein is CAISDGGLGEKLFF. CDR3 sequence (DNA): TGTGCCATCAGTGACGGGGGGCTAGGTGAAAAACTGTTTTTT.

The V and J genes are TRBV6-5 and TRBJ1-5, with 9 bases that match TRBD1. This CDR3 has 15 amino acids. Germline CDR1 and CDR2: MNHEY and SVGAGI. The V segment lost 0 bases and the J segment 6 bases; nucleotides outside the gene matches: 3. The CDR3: CASSYSQGAGQPQHF. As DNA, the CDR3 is TGTGCCAGCAGTTACTCACAGGGGGCCGGTCAGCCCCAGCATTTT.

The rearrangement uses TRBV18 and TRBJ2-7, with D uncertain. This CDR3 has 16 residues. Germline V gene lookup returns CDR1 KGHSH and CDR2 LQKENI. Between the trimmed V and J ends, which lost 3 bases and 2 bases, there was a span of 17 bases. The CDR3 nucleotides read TGTGCCAGCTCACCCTCGGGCAGAGACGTAACCTACGAGCAGTACTTC. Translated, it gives CASSPSGRDVTYEQYF.

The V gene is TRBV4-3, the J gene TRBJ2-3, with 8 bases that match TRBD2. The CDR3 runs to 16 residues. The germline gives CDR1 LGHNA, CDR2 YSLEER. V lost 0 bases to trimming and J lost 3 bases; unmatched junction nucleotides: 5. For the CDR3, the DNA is TGCGCCAGCAGCCAAGATTGGGCTAGCGGGACAGATACGCAGTATTTT. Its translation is CASSQDWASGTDTQYF.

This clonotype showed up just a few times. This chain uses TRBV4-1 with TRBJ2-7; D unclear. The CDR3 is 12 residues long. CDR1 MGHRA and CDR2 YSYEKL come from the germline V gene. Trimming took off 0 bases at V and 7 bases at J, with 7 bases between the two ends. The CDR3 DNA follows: TGCGCCAGCAGCCAAGATGGTCGGGAGCAGTACTTC. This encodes CASSQDGREQYF.